These 29 T cell receptor beta chains originate from one sample sequenced in a study of blood T cell repertoires in COVID-19. Some clones are missing from TCRdb's copy, which holds only in-frame ones; the method was immunoSEQ multiplex PCR. The data hold about 46,000 clones, with over 80% observed a single time. The sequenced sample consisted of peripheral blood. The receptors were sampled from a man over 45 with acute or convalescent COVID-19.

J is TRBJ1-6 and V is TRBV27, with D maybe TRBD1 (5 bases). Germline CDR1 MNHEY, CDR2 SMNVEV (reference sequence). Trimming removed 6 bases from V and 4 bases from J, with 7 bases in between. CDR3 length: 13 residues. CDR3 in DNA: TGTGCCAGCAGGGGGCCTTATAATTCACCCCTCCACTTT. This codes for CASRGPYNSPLHF.

This chain uses TRBV7-2 with TRBJ2-3, with a possible D match to TRBD2 (6 bases). This CDR3 region has 14 residues. CDR1 and CDR2 from the germline V gene are SGHTA and FQGNSA. Trimming stripped 4 bases from V and 6 bases from J, with 14 bases between. CDR3 protein: CASSSRTGGDTQYF. The CDR3 DNA reads TGTGCCAGCAGCTCCCGGACTGGGGGGGATACGCAGTATTTT.

The V gene is TRBV2, the J gene TRBJ2-1; possible D gene TRBD2, 5 bases. V was pared by 6 bases and J by 7 bases, with 16 bases between. This CDR3 region has 14 residues. Germline CDR1 SNHLY, CDR2 FYNNEI. The CDR3 spells CASRGVPLGNEQFF. DNA of the CDR3: TGTGCCAGCAGGGGAGTGCCGTTGGGTAATGAGCAGTTCTTC.

The chain has TRBV30 and TRBJ2-6, with a weak D call TRBD1 (6 bases). Trimming removed 6 bases at V and 0 bases at J, with 18 bases between. Germline loops: CDR1 GTSNPN, CDR2 SVGIG (reference sequence). The CDR3 contains 17 residues. CDR3 sequence: CACFDRSLPSGANVLTF. The CDR3 DNA is TGTGCCTGTTTTGACAGGTCCCTCCCCTCTGGGGCCAACGTCCTGACTTTC.

The V call is TRBV5-6, the J call TRBJ2-2, with D perhaps matching TRBD1 (5 bases). V lost 0 bases and J lost 5, with 11 bases in between. Germline V gene sequence: CDR1 SGHDT, CDR2 YYEEEE. The CDR3 consists of 15 residues. CDR3 DNA sequence: TGTGCCAGCAGCTTGGTGGCAACAGGTACCGGGGAGCTGTTTTTT. It codes for CASSLVATGTGELFF. Drawing the rest from reference TRBV5-6 and TRBJ2-2, the complete variable domain is DAGVTQSPTHLIKTRGQQVTLRCSPKSGHDTVSWYQQALGQGPQFIFQYYEEEERQRGNFPDRFSGHQFPNYSSELNVNALLLGDSALYLCASSLVATGTGELFFGEGSRLTVL.

The chain combines TRBV19 with TRBJ1-2, with a possible D match to TRBD1 (6 bases). This CDR3 spans 16 amino acids. Germline CDR1 LNHDA, CDR2 SQIVND (reference sequence). Trimming cost V 6 bases and J 8 bases, with 25 bases left between them. CDR3 residues: CASSLPGGGAGNGYTF. CDR3 DNA: TGTGCCAGTAGCCTCCCGGGTGGGGGCGCCGGGAACGGCTACACCTTC. Based on the CDR3 plus reference TRBV19 and TRBJ1-2, the full variable domain is DGGITQSPKYLFRKEGQNVTLSCEQNLNHDAMYWYRQDPGQGLRLIYYSQIVNDFQKGDIAEGYSVSREKKESFPLTVTSAQKNPTAFYLCASSLPGGGAGNGYTFGSGTRLTVV.

This rearrangement joins TRBV2 to TRBJ1-1; TRBD1 matches 7 bases. Trimming at V came to 3 bases and at J to 5 bases, leaving 6 bases not matched to a gene. The CDR3 consists of 14 residues. Germline CDR1 is SNHLY and CDR2 is FYNNEI. CDR3 nucleotide sequence: TGTGCCAGCAGTGACCAGGGCAGGGGGACTGAAGCTTTCTTT. This sequence encodes CASSDQGRGTEAFF.

This rearrangement joins TRBV5-5 to TRBJ1-1, with a weak D call TRBD1 (5 bases). The germline V gene has CDR1 SGHKS and CDR2 YYEKEE (reference sequence). The V end was cut by 0 bases, the J end by 8 bases, with 17 bases between. This CDR3 has 15 residues. The CDR3 region has the DNA TGTGCCAGCAGCTTGGAGGCCAGGGAGGAATCAGAAGCTTTCTTT. This codes for CASSLEAREESEAFF.

This chain links TRBV5-1 with TRBJ1-1, with D unresolved. This CDR3 is built from 17 residues. Trimming cost V 2 bases and J 4 bases, with 21 bases left between them. Germline V gene data show CDR1 as SGHRS and CDR2 as YFSETQ. CDR3 sequence (DNA): TGCGCCAGCAGCTTCCGGAGTTTGGGGAGTATAGGCACTGAAGCTTTCTTT. As protein: CASSFRSLGSIGTEAFF.

The V and J genes are TRBV7-2 and TRBJ1-5; perhaps TRBD1 as D (5 bases). CDR3 length: 14 amino acids. CDR1 SGHTA and CDR2 FQGNSA come from the germline V gene. Trimming shortened V by 2 bases and J by 6 bases, and 11 bases separated the two germline ends. The CDR3 sequence: CASSLWGGGQPQHF. The CDR3 coding sequence is TGTGCCAGCAGCTTATGGGGGGGAGGTCAGCCCCAGCATTTT.

V and J are TRBV7-9 and TRBJ1-1; tentatively, D is TRBD1 (5 bases). V was pared by 2 bases and J by 0 bases, with 13 bases between. The CDR3 extends over 16 amino acids. CDR1 SEHNR and CDR2 FQNEAQ come from the germline V gene (reference sequence). The DNA for the CDR3 is TGTGCCAGCAGCTTATATCGCGGGGGAATGAACACTGAAGCTTTCTTT. It is translated as CASSLYRGGMNTEAFF. The full variable domain, with the rest looked up from reference TRBV7-9 and TRBJ1-1, is DTGVSQNPRHKITKRGQNVTFRCDPISEHNRLYWYRQTLGQGPEFLTYFQNEAQLEKSRLLSDRFSAERPKGSFSTLEIQRTEQGDSAMYLCASSLYRGGMNTEAFFGQGTRLTVV.

The J gene is TRBJ1-5, the V gene TRBV3-1 (or the pseudogene TRBV3-2), with 9 positions matching TRBD1. Germline V gene data show CDR1 as LGHDT and CDR2 as YNNKEL (reference sequence). The CDR3 has 16 residues. The V gene end was trimmed by 4 bases and the J gene end by 4 bases; junction bases not matched to a gene: 8. Here the CDR3 DNA reads TGTGCCAGCAGCCTCAGAACAGGGGGCCTAAATCAGCCCCAGCATTTT. This codes for CASSLRTGGLNQPQHF.

This chain uses TRBV5-1 with TRBJ2-7, with a possible D match to TRBD1 (5 bases). The CDR3 is 14 amino acids. Between the trimmed V and J ends, which lost 5 bases and 1 base, there was a span of 13 bases. Germline assignment: CDR1 SGHRS and CDR2 YFSETQ. The CDR3 loop reads CASSQQDPSYEQYF. CDR3 in DNA: TGCGCCAGCAGTCAACAGGACCCATCCTACGAGCAGTACTTC.

A note on this clone: Lacking the conserved final phenylalanine or tryptophan, this CDR3 likely reflects a read error. The DNA is left out, because the CDR3 cannot be placed on it with certainty; the CDR3 is given as TCRdb lists it. This rearrangement joins TRBV10-1 to TRBJ1-2; whether TRBD1, the table's D call, matches the DNA was not checked. A total of 11 residues make up the CDR3, ends included. The germline gives CDR1 WNHNN, CDR2 SYGVQD (reference sequence). The CDR3: CASSVGTGICL.

The chain couples TRBV9 to TRBJ2-3, with 8 bases identical to TRBD1. This CDR3 contains 16 residues. The V and J ends lost 4 bases and 3 bases, in that order; junction bases with no gene match: 10. The germline V gene encodes CDR1 SGDLS and CDR2 YYNGEE. Here the CDR3 reads CASSTRQGPGTDTQYF. CDR3 in DNA: TGTGCCAGCAGCACCCGACAGGGGCCGGGAACAGATACGCAGTATTTT.

This sequence joins TRBV24-1 and TRBJ1-1; TRBD1 agrees at 7 bases. Germline CDR1 is KGHDR and CDR2 is SFDVKD. The V segment lost 4 bases and the J segment 7 bases; nucleotides outside the gene matches: 5. The CDR3 loop spans 13 amino acids. CDR3 coding DNA: TGTGCCACCAGTGAAGCCCGACAGGGTGAAGCTTTCTTT. Its translation is CATSEARQGEAFF.

This chain connects TRBV6-5 to TRBJ1-2, with TRBD1 as a possible D gene (6 bases). CDR3 size: 13 residues. V shed 7 bases and J shed 8 bases, with 17 bases lying between them. Germline values: CDR1 MNHEY, CDR2 SVGAGI. The CDR3 DNA reads TGTGCCAGCAAATGGGGGCGCGATGGGGGCTACACCTTC. Protein sequence: CASKWGRDGGYTF.

J is TRBJ2-7 and V is TRBV28, with TRBD1 matching 12 bases. Germline V gene sequence: CDR1 MDHEN, CDR2 SYDVKM. J lost 4 bases, V lost 7 bases, and 8 bases had no gene match. The CDR3 consists of 15 residues. Written as DNA, the CDR3 is TGTGCCAGCATAAATCGGGACAGGGGGCGGTACGAGCAGTACTTC. This gives the protein CASINRDRGRYEQYF. The variable domain in full, completed from reference TRBV28 and TRBJ2-7, reads DVKVTQSSRYLVKRTGEKVFLECVQDMDHENMFWYRQDPGLGLRLIYFSYDVKMKEKGDIPEGYSVSREKKERFSLILESASTNQTSMYLCASINRDRGRYEQYFGPGTRLTVT.

This clone was seen more than once but under ten times. The rearrangement uses TRBV4-2 and TRBJ1-5; a weak D match, TRBD1 (5 bases). Trimming pared 0 bases from V and 1 base from J, leaving 13 bases between. Germline V gene lookup returns CDR1 LGHNA and CDR2 YNFKEQ. The CDR3 is made up of 17 amino acids. The CDR3, as DNA: TGTGCCAGCAGCCAAGAGGTGACTAGGGGCAGCAATCAGCCCCAGCATTTT. Amino acids: CASSQEVTRGSNQPQHF.

The chain recombines TRBV24-1 with TRBJ1-2; 8 bases line up with TRBD1. J lost 6 bases, V lost 3 bases, and 8 bases had no gene match. CDR1 KGHDR and CDR2 SFDVKD come from the germline V gene. The CDR3 has 15 amino acids. DNA of the CDR3: TGTGCCACCAGTGATCCGGCGACAGGGGAGAATGGCTACACCTTC. It codes for CATSDPATGENGYTF.

The chain recombines TRBV20-1 with TRBJ1-4; D possibly corresponds to TRBD1 (6 bases). Trimming shortened V by 6 bases and J by 8 bases, and 10 bases separated the two germline ends. Germline lookup yields CDR1 DFQATT and CDR2 SNEGSKA (reference sequence). The CDR3 contains 11 residues. CDR3 sequence reads: CSAHRDEKLFF. The CDR3 nucleotides are TGCAGTGCCCACAGGGACGAAAAACTGTTTTTT.

The V and J genes are TRBV15 and TRBJ1-1, with TRBD1 as a possible D gene (6 bases). The CDR3 has 14 amino acids. Trimming pared 2 bases from V and 6 bases from J, leaving 13 bases between. Per the germline V gene, CDR1 is LNHNV and CDR2 is YYDKDF (reference sequence). CDR3 DNA sequence: TGTGCCACCAGCAGACATGGGGGGGCCGCTGAAGCTTTCTTT. Encoded protein: CATSRHGGAAEAFF.

In DNA, the CDR3 is TGTGCCAGCAGCTTAGAGGACAGGGTCCTCCACTTT. It is translated as CASSLEDRVLHF. The chain employs TRBV7-9 and TRBJ1-6; 8 bases line up with TRBD1. Trimming took 1 base from V and 15 from J; bases not matched to a gene: 2. Per the germline V gene, CDR1 is SEHNR and CDR2 is FQNEAQ (reference sequence). The CDR3 is 12 residues long.

V and J are TRBV5-1 and TRBJ2-6, with D hard to call. Between the trimmed V and J ends, which lost 0 bases and 0 bases, there was a span of 13 bases. The CDR3 length is 18 residues. Germline assignment: CDR1 SGHRS and CDR2 YFSETQ. CDR3 in amino acids: CASSLADQRLSGANVLTF. The CDR3 nucleotides read TGCGCCAGCAGCTTGGCCGACCAGCGCCTCTCTGGGGCCAACGTCCTGACTTTC.

This chain connects TRBV28 to TRBJ1-2, with 8 bases aligning to TRBD1. Germline V CDR1 and CDR2: MDHEN, SYDVKM. V lost 7 bases, J lost 8 bases, and 15 bases stayed unmatched. CDR3 length: 15 residues. CDR3 protein: CASNANKQGAGGYTF. CDR3 in DNA: TGTGCCAGCAACGCGAATAAGCAGGGGGCTGGCGGCTACACCTTC.

V usage is TRBV3-1 (or the pseudogene TRBV3-2) and J usage is TRBJ1-2; TRBD1 matches 7 bases. This CDR3 spans 14 amino acids. The J segment lost 4 bases and the V segment lost 4 bases, leaving 6 bases of the junction unmatched. The V gene's germline CDR1 is LGHDT and CDR2 YNNKEL (reference sequence). This CDR3 is CASSLQQGTYGYTF. For the CDR3, the DNA is TGTGCCAGCAGCCTCCAACAGGGGACCTATGGCTACACCTTC.

V is TRBV4-2 and J is TRBJ1-2; the D gene is possibly TRBD1 (6 bases). The CDR3 consists of 16 residues. Germline V lookup: CDR1 LGHNA, CDR2 YNFKEQ. V was pared by 7 bases and J by 4 bases, with 22 bases between. Written as DNA, the CDR3 is TGTGCCAGCACCCGAAAGGCAGGGGATGAAGGCTATGGCTACACCTTC. It codes for CASTRKAGDEGYGYTF.

The CDR3 bases are TGTGCCAGCAGCTTGGGGGGCGGGACAGGGTTTTACAATGAGCAGTTCTTC. Its protein is CASSLGGGTGFYNEQFF. The V gene is TRBV5-4, the J gene TRBJ2-1, with 9 positions matching TRBD1. Trimming cost V 0 bases and J 4 bases; bases outside gene matches: 8. This CDR3 has 17 amino acids. Germline CDR1 is SGHNT and CDR2 is YYREEE (reference sequence).

This chain joins TRBV6-1 and TRBJ2-7; TRBD1 matches 7 bases. The germline gives CDR1 MNHNS, CDR2 SASEGT. Trimming removed 0 bases from V and 1 base from J; junction bases left unmatched: 0. This CDR3 contains 14 residues. The DNA of the CDR3 is TGTGCCAGCAGTGAAGCGGGACAGTCCTACGAGCAGTACTTC. Translating it yields CASSEAGQSYEQYF.